Listed below are T cell receptor beta chains from one sample, sequenced in a study of T-cell memory formation after mild COVID-19. One entry per CDR3 protein results from TCRdb running MiXCR on the 5' RACE reads. Counted here are 300,000 to 350,000 distinct CDR3 sequences, roughly 13% occurring once; the ten biggest clones make up 22%. Sequencing used PBMCs or a T cell subset sorted from them (not recorded which). The receptors originated from a man between 18 and 29 years old who had mild COVID-19 (a few samples of this study predate the infection). Cell type and time point are not known. Both conserved end residues are part of each CDR3. The D gene is left open where the match is weak. The size of a clone is reported for some rows only, either as once, few or many, or as a class for expanded clones.

TRBD1 TRBJ2-1 few TRBV20-1 CSANNPTGSPGNEQFF TGCAGTGCAAACAACCCGACAGGGTCCCCAGGTAATGAGCAGTTCTTC
- TRBJ2-6 few TRBV6-5 CASSYSAGIWDSGANVLTF TGTGCCAGCAGTTACTCGGCAGGGATTTGGGACTCTGGGGCCAACGTCCTGACTTTC
- TRBJ1-4 - TRBV14 CASSRWPGPSANEKLFF TGTGCCAGCAGCCGGTGGCCTGGACCTTCGGCTAATGAAAAACTGTTTTTT
TRBD1 TRBJ2-1 - TRBV7-2 CASSAMQGVHNEQFF TGTGCCAGCAGCGCTATGCAGGGGGTCCACAATGAGCAGTTCTTC
- TRBJ2-7 - TRBV5-1 CASSPPPGEHEQYF TGCGCCAGCAGCCCCCCACCAGGGGAGCACGAGCAGTACTTC
- TRBJ1-1 - TRBV5-4 CASRPATEPGGDNTEAFF TGTGCCAGCAGACCGGCGACAGAACCGGGGGGGGATAACACTGAAGCTTTCTTT
- TRBJ1-1 - TRBV7-9 CASSSNPGPEAFF TGTGCCAGCAGCTCTAACCCAGGCCCTGAAGCTTTCTTT
- TRBJ1-1 few TRBV6-5 CASSYGPEAFF TGTGCCAGCAGTTACGGTCCTGAAGCTTTCTTT
- TRBJ2-1 few TRBV9 CASSVGADYNEQFF TGTGCCAGCAGCGTAGGGGCAGACTACAATGAGCAGTTCTTC
- TRBJ2-1 few TRBV7-2 CASSSTPEGRKFF TGTGCCAGCAGCTCTACCCCCGAGGGACGCAAGTTCTTC
- TRBJ1-2 - TRBV19 CASQLGTAYGYTF TGTGCCAGCCAACTGGGGACGGCCTATGGCTACACCTTC
TRBD2 TRBJ2-3 - TRBV28 CASSLAGEGTDTQYF TGTGCCAGCAGTTTAGCGGGGGAAGGCACAGATACGCAGTATTTT
TRBD1 TRBJ2-5 few TRBV13 CASSGQGVHQETQYF TGTGCCAGCAGCGGCCAGGGGGTACACCAAGAGACCCAGTACTTC
- TRBJ2-1 few TRBV19 CASSISPSSAYNEQFF TGTGCCAGTAGTATTAGCCCCTCCTCTGCGTACAATGAGCAGTTCTTC
- TRBJ1-5 - TRBV19 CASSIVTGNQPQHF TGTGCCAGTAGTATTGTGACAGGCAATCAGCCCCAGCATTTT
- TRBJ1-1 many TRBV5-1 CASRGGRSTEAFF TGCGCCTCCCGGGGGGGCCGGAGCACTGAAGCTTTCTTT
- TRBJ1-5 - TRBV9 CASSGGGSQPQHF TGTGCCAGCAGCGGGGGGGGCAGTCAGCCCCAGCATTTT
- TRBJ2-1 - TRBV11-2 CASSSNSGFYNEQFF TGTGCCAGCAGTTCGAACTCGGGATTCTACAATGAGCAGTTCTTC
TRBD1 TRBJ2-7 - TRBV7-8 CASSPRTGGDEQYF TGTGCCAGCAGCCCCAGGACAGGGGGCGACGAGCAGTACTTC
- TRBJ2-7 few TRBV4-1 CASSQDQVYGDEQYF TGCGCCAGCAGCCAAGATCAGGTATATGGAGACGAGCAGTACTTC
- TRBJ2-2 - TRBV20-1 CSARDFSTGFTGELFF TGCAGTGCTAGAGATTTTTCAACAGGATTCACCGGGGAGCTGTTTTTT
- TRBJ1-1 - TRBV10-3 CAISGQQNTEAFF TGTGCCATCAGCGGACAGCAGAACACTGAAGCTTTCTTT
TRBD2 TRBJ2-3 - TRBV7-2 CASSPGGEGLADTDTQYF TGTGCCAGCAGTCCCGGGGGAGAAGGACTAGCGGACACAGATACGCAGTATTTT
- TRBJ1-1 - TRBV5-4 CASSRGSFSDGAFF TGTGCCAGCAGCCGCGGGAGTTTTTCCGACGGGGCTTTCTTT
TRBD2 TRBJ2-2 few TRBV12-3/TRBV12-4 CASIGRGGRHTGELFF TGTGCCAGCATCGGCCGGGGGGGCCGGCACACCGGGGAGCTGTTTTTT
TRBD1 TRBJ1-2 - TRBV7-9 CASSAAGTGGDYGYTF TGTGCCAGCAGCGCGGCCGGGACAGGGGGCGACTATGGCTACACCTTC
- TRBJ2-2 - TRBV10-2 CASSDGLFAGELFF TGCGCCAGCAGTGACGGGCTCTTCGCCGGGGAGCTGTTTTTT
- TRBJ2-1 - TRBV6-5 CASSSYSSYNEQFF TGTGCCAGCAGTTCCTACAGCTCCTACAATGAGCAGTTCTTC
- TRBJ1-5 many TRBV5-1 CASSLEAESQPQHF TGCGCCAGCAGCTTGGAGGCAGAGTCTCAGCCCCAGCATTTT
- TRBJ1-4 - TRBV7-2 CASSFAGVEKLFF TGTGCCAGCAGCTTTGCCGGGGTAGAAAAACTGTTTTTT
- TRBJ2-6 - TRBV20-1 CSARRAGANVLTF TGCAGTGCTAGGCGCGCTGGGGCCAACGTCCTGACTTTC
TRBD1 TRBJ2-5 few TRBV29-1 CSVTGTGGPETQYF TGCAGCGTTACCGGGACAGGGGGCCCAGAGACCCAGTACTTC
TRBD2 TRBJ2-1 many TRBV28 CASSSGGATNEQFF TGTGCCAGCAGTAGCGGGGGGGCCACTAATGAGCAGTTCTTC
- TRBJ1-6 - TRBV4-2 CASSQDPKSSYNSPLHF TGTGCCAGCAGCCAAGATCCAAAGAGCTCCTATAATTCACCCCTCCACTTT
- TRBJ1-2 many TRBV7-2 CASSLVTSSRRTGGGYTF TGTGCCAGCAGCTTAGTTACTTCGTCGCGGCGAACCGGGGGGGGCTACACCTTC
- TRBJ1-1 - TRBV4-2 CASSQGDRGAFF TGTGCCAGCAGCCAGGGGGATAGGGGGGCTTTCTTT